Listed below are T cell receptor beta chains from one sample, sequenced in a study of blood T cell repertoires in COVID-19. Produced via immunoSEQ multiplex PCR; TCRdb's table is partial and in-frame only. The table shows 120,000 or so clones, with 71% occurring only once. The source material was peripheral blood. The receptors were sampled from a human donor with acute or convalescent COVID-19. The donor label of this sample is uncertain. CDR3s include the opening cysteine and the closing phenylalanine or tryptophan.

cdr3_length	v_call	j_call	cdr3_aa
12	TRBV19	TRBJ1-5	CASSPRGQPQHF
12	TRBV5-6	TRBJ1-6	CASSTGRSPLHF
14	TRBV24-1	TRBJ2-3	CATSRASSTDTQYF
15	TRBV10-2	TRBJ1-1	CASSRGVGGYTEAFF
15	TRBV3-1/TRBV3-2	TRBJ1-6	CASMPGQGYWGPLHF
15	TRBV6-5	TRBJ2-3	CASGKRGAGTDTQYF
16	TRBV28	TRBJ1-2	CASSPHGAGERYGYTF
14	TRBV2	TRBJ2-7	CAAGGRGLSYEQYF
18	TRBV9	TRBJ2-6	CASSGWDSLSSGANVLTF
16	TRBV19	TRBJ1-2	CASSPLHQRTGSGYTF
16	TRBV7-3	TRBJ2-3	CASSEGGTSSTDTQYF
13	TRBV11-1	TRBJ1-1	CASSWGQGTEAFF
13	TRBV7-3	TRBJ1-2	CASSRYAGAGYTF
13	TRBV27	TRBJ1-6	CASRPGLYSPLHF
12	TRBV14	TRBJ2-5	CASSQRRETQYF
15	TRBV7-7	TRBJ2-5	CASSARDRLGETQYF
13	TRBV12-3/TRBV12-4	TRBJ1-2	CASSQGSGYGYTF
15	TRBV5-8	TRBJ2-1	CASSLEIRTYNEQFF
15	TRBV29-1	TRBJ1-3	CSAGGQGTYGNTIYF
15	TRBV2	TRBJ2-2	CASKAQGARTGELFF
16	TRBV4-1	TRBJ1-2	CASSPQVRAENYGYTF
13	TRBV24-1	TRBJ1-1	CATSDYRNTEAFF
15	TRBV18	TRBJ2-3	CASSGTVASTDTQYF
15	TRBV6-5	TRBJ1-5	CASSYSKVGGLPQHF
14	TRBV28	TRBJ1-1	CASSPTGENTEAFF
13	TRBV12-3/TRBV12-4	TRBJ2-2	CASQPKPEAKLFF
11	TRBV10-3	TRBJ1-2	CAISQGRGYTF
11	TRBV14	TRBJ2-3	CASSRGFVQYF
17	TRBV27	TRBJ1-2	CASSLKVGGGRLYGYTF
15	TRBV10-2	TRBJ1-6	CASSGTGTGNSPLHF
18	TRBV7-9	TRBJ2-1	CASSPKGTSGGAGHEQFF
14	TRBV27	TRBJ2-1	CASSLRGDYNEQFF
14	TRBV3-1/TRBV3-2	TRBJ2-5	CASSQYVLQETQYF
14	TRBV29-1	TRBJ1-2	CSVDLGQTTSGYTF
18	TRBV10-3	TRBJ2-2	CAISDGPPGTGDTGELFF
16	TRBV28	TRBJ2-1	CASSFGTSWESNEQFF
13	TRBV11-2	TRBJ1-2	CASSQSSADGYTF
14	TRBV11-2	TRBJ2-1	CASSTGTSNNEQFF
15	TRBV6-5	TRBJ2-2	CASGPGQINTGELFF
16	TRBV15	TRBJ1-4	CATWKGEADANEKLFF
16	TRBV9	TRBJ2-5	CASSAQTGGSKETQYF
13	TRBV9	TRBJ2-5	CASSAGRQETQYF
16	TRBV30	TRBJ1-3	CAWSPLSGSSGNTIYF
15	TRBV5-1	TRBJ2-3	CASSTNTNRGTTQYF
17	TRBV4-1	TRBJ2-5	CASSQDKLWPGGKTQYF
13	TRBV30	TRBJ2-5	CAWAQGYQETQYF
14	TRBV19	TRBJ2-5	CASSTLDKQETQYF
14	TRBV18	TRBJ2-5	CASSPFGGQETQYF
13	TRBV6-5	TRBJ1-1	CASSYSGAEEAFF
17	TRBV24-1	TRBJ2-1	CATSDSFQVGGYNEQFF
15	TRBV19	TRBJ1-5	CASTPPGHRNQPQHF
16	TRBV18	TRBJ1-1	CASSFTMDRQNTEAFF
14	TRBV27	TRBJ1-2	CASSRDRGNYGYTF
16	TRBV9	TRBJ2-5	CASSLSGTGGLETQYF
16	TRBV13	TRBJ2-3	CASSDRSGGASDTQYF
13	TRBV21-1	TRBJ1-1	CASNLGENTEAFF
18	TRBV5-1	TRBJ1-6	CASSLKGQAISYNSPLHF
15	TRBV18	TRBJ1-2	CASSPGPGGGHGYTF
14	TRBV18	TRBJ1-5	CASSPNGGGQPQHF